Listed below are T cell receptor beta chains from one sample, sequenced in a study of cytomegalovirus exposure and HLA in healthy donors. TCRdb's copy holds only in-frame clones and misses some; the assay was immunoSEQ multiplex PCR. The table has approximately 120,000 clones, about 82% seen once. Material for sequencing was PBMCs. These receptors originate from a man aged 50-60 years in good health and CMV-seronegative. CDR3s include the opening cysteine and the closing phenylalanine or tryptophan. The D gene is left open where the match is weak. The size entry is marked missing in some rows and otherwise reads once, few, many or a size class.

d_call: TRBD1; j_call: TRBJ2-4; v_call: TRBV7-2; clone_size: .; cdr3_nt: TGTGCCAGCAGCTTACAGGGGGACATTCAGTACTTC; cdr3_aa: CASSLQGDIQYF
d_call: TRBD1; j_call: TRBJ2-5; v_call: TRBV10-3; clone_size: few; cdr3_nt: TGTGCCATCAGTCCCGACAGGGGGCGAGAGACCCAGTACTTC; cdr3_aa: CAISPDRGRETQYF
d_call: TRBD1; j_call: TRBJ2-5; v_call: TRBV5-1; clone_size: .; cdr3_nt: TGCGCCAGCAGCTTGGGACAGGGTCCTCAAGAGACCCAGTACTTC; cdr3_aa: CASSLGQGPQETQYF
d_call: .; j_call: TRBJ2-3; v_call: TRBV6-1; clone_size: once; cdr3_nt: TGTGCCAGCAGCACAGGGTACATTACAGATACGCAGTATTTT; cdr3_aa: CASSTGYITDTQYF
d_call: .; j_call: TRBJ1-2; v_call: TRBV11-2; clone_size: .; cdr3_nt: TGTGCCAGCAGCTTAGTGGTACAGTCAAACTATGGCTACACCTTC; cdr3_aa: CASSLVVQSNYGYTF
d_call: TRBD2; j_call: TRBJ2-2; v_call: TRBV7-6; clone_size: once; cdr3_nt: TGTGCCAGCAATACCCAATTAGCGGGGGGGCTTGGCACCGGGGAGCTGTTTTTT; cdr3_aa: CASNTQLAGGLGTGELFF
d_call: .; j_call: TRBJ2-2; v_call: TRBV4-2; clone_size: few; cdr3_nt: TGTGCCAGCAGCCTTATAACAGGGCCCGGGGAGCTGTTTTTT; cdr3_aa: CASSLITGPGELFF
d_call: .; j_call: TRBJ1-5; v_call: TRBV19; clone_size: .; cdr3_nt: TGTGCCAGTAGTATCGGTAGGGGGTGGCAGCCCCAGCATTTT; cdr3_aa: CASSIGRGWQPQHF
d_call: TRBD1; j_call: TRBJ1-1; v_call: TRBV29-1; clone_size: .; cdr3_nt: TGCAGCGTTGAAGATTGGGACAGGGGCTTAGCTGAAGCTTTCTTT; cdr3_aa: CSVEDWDRGLAEAFF
d_call: .; j_call: TRBJ1-4; v_call: TRBV10-2; clone_size: .; cdr3_nt: TGCGCCAGCAGTGAGTCGGGGCAGGGGAGTGAAAAACTGTTTTTT; cdr3_aa: CASSESGQGSEKLFF
d_call: .; j_call: TRBJ2-3; v_call: TRBV12-5; clone_size: .; cdr3_nt: TGTGCTAGTCGGGACACCCGGTCGGGAGATACGCAGTATTTT; cdr3_aa: CASRDTRSGDTQYF
d_call: .; j_call: TRBJ1-2; v_call: TRBV10-1; clone_size: .; cdr3_nt: TGCGCCAGCAGCGGGGAGAGGGGGTCTTATGGCTACACCTTC; cdr3_aa: CASSGERGSYGYTF
d_call: .; j_call: TRBJ1-2; v_call: TRBV19; clone_size: .; cdr3_nt: TGTGCCAGTAGTATAGGTAGGGACACCTATGGCTACACCTTC; cdr3_aa: CASSIGRDTYGYTF
d_call: .; j_call: TRBJ2-2; v_call: TRBV7-9; clone_size: .; cdr3_nt: TGTGCCAGCAGCCCCGGGGGAGACACCGGGGAGCTGTTTTTT; cdr3_aa: CASSPGGDTGELFF
d_call: .; j_call: TRBJ2-3; v_call: TRBV6-6; clone_size: .; cdr3_nt: TGTGCCAGCAGTTACTCACCCCCAAGCGGCGCAGATACGCAGTATTTT; cdr3_aa: CASSYSPPSGADTQYF
d_call: .; j_call: TRBJ2-5; v_call: TRBV19; clone_size: .; cdr3_nt: TGTGCCAGTAGTATCCTTAGGGAGGAGACCCAGTACTTC; cdr3_aa: CASSILREETQYF
d_call: .; j_call: TRBJ2-2; v_call: TRBV6-4; clone_size: .; cdr3_nt: TGTGCCAGCCCCCCAAGGAAGGGGGGGTATCTCACCGGGGAGCTGTTTTTT; cdr3_aa: CASPPRKGGYLTGELFF
d_call: TRBD1; j_call: TRBJ1-2; v_call: TRBV7-2; clone_size: .; cdr3_nt: TGTGCCAGCAGCTTAATACAGGGGGCGCTTGGCTACACCTTC; cdr3_aa: CASSLIQGALGYTF
d_call: .; j_call: TRBJ2-1; v_call: TRBV4-1; clone_size: few; cdr3_nt: TGCGCCAGCAGCCCCCCGGGGGAAGCCAACAATGAGCAGTTCTTC; cdr3_aa: CASSPPGEANNEQFF
d_call: TRBD1; j_call: TRBJ1-2; v_call: TRBV4-1; clone_size: few; cdr3_nt: TGCGCCAGCACGGTGAATCAGGGGGCGGGGAACTATGGCTACACCTTC; cdr3_aa: CASTVNQGAGNYGYTF
d_call: TRBD1; j_call: TRBJ2-1; v_call: TRBV7-9; clone_size: .; cdr3_nt: TGTGCCAGCAGCGCGGGACAGGGGGCATACAATGAGCAGTTCTTC; cdr3_aa: CASSAGQGAYNEQFF
d_call: .; j_call: TRBJ1-1; v_call: TRBV29-1; clone_size: .; cdr3_nt: TGCAGCGTACGGGGGGTGAACACTGAAGCTTTCTTT; cdr3_aa: CSVRGVNTEAFF
d_call: .; j_call: TRBJ1-4; v_call: TRBV7-9; clone_size: few; cdr3_nt: TGTGCCAGCAGCTCAACAGCCGGCTGGGCTAATGAAAAACTGTTTTTT; cdr3_aa: CASSSTAGWANEKLFF
d_call: .; j_call: TRBJ1-2; v_call: TRBV20-1; clone_size: .; cdr3_nt: TGCAGTGCTACGGACAGCCATGGCTACACCTTC; cdr3_aa: CSATDSHGYTF
d_call: .; j_call: TRBJ1-1; v_call: TRBV4-1; clone_size: .; cdr3_nt: TGCGCCAGCGGAAGACAGGTTATGAACACTGAAGCTTTCTTT; cdr3_aa: CASGRQVMNTEAFF
d_call: .; j_call: TRBJ2-2; v_call: TRBV18; clone_size: few; cdr3_nt: TGTGCCAGCTCACCACCGGGGCTGGGGTACACCGGGGAGCTGTTTTTT; cdr3_aa: CASSPPGLGYTGELFF
d_call: TRBD2; j_call: TRBJ2-1; v_call: TRBV2; clone_size: .; cdr3_nt: TGTGCCAGCAGCGGACTAGCGGGGGGAGACAATGAGCAGTTCTTC; cdr3_aa: CASSGLAGGDNEQFF
d_call: .; j_call: TRBJ1-3; v_call: TRBV28; clone_size: .; cdr3_nt: TGTGCCAGCAGAATGACAGGACCCGGAGGAACCATATATTTT; cdr3_aa: CASRMTGPGGTIYF
d_call: TRBD2; j_call: TRBJ2-3; v_call: TRBV4-2; clone_size: few; cdr3_nt: TGTGCCAGCAGCCAAGCTCGCGGGGGGGCAGATACGCAGTATTTT; cdr3_aa: CASSQARGGADTQYF
d_call: .; j_call: TRBJ2-2; v_call: TRBV7-6; clone_size: few; cdr3_nt: TGTGCCAGCACCCGACCCCAGGGCTTGAACACCGGGGAGCTGTTTTTT; cdr3_aa: CASTRPQGLNTGELFF
d_call: TRBD1; j_call: TRBJ1-2; v_call: TRBV2; clone_size: few; cdr3_nt: TGTGCCAGCAGTGGTGACAGGGCCGGGAGCTACACCTTC; cdr3_aa: CASSGDRAGSYTF
d_call: TRBD1; j_call: TRBJ2-7; v_call: TRBV2; clone_size: once; cdr3_nt: TGTGCCAGCAGTCCGGGACAGGGCCGCTACGAGCAGTACTTC; cdr3_aa: CASSPGQGRYEQYF
d_call: .; j_call: TRBJ2-3; v_call: TRBV2; clone_size: .; cdr3_nt: TGTGCCAGCAGTGAGAAGACCCATGGAGGCACAGATACGCAGTATTTT; cdr3_aa: CASSEKTHGGTDTQYF
d_call: .; j_call: TRBJ2-5; v_call: TRBV2; clone_size: .; cdr3_nt: TGTGCCAGCAGTAGGCAGGGTATGTGGGAGACCCAGTACTTC; cdr3_aa: CASSRQGMWETQYF
d_call: .; j_call: TRBJ1-1; v_call: TRBV6-1; clone_size: few; cdr3_nt: TGTGCCAGCAGTGACAGATTAGACATGAACACTGAAGCTTTCTTT; cdr3_aa: CASSDRLDMNTEAFF
d_call: .; j_call: TRBJ1-1; v_call: TRBV19; clone_size: .; cdr3_nt: TGTGCCAGTAGTATAGGCCCGGCAGGGTGGGGAACTGAAGCTTTCTTT; cdr3_aa: CASSIGPAGWGTEAFF
d_call: .; j_call: TRBJ2-2; v_call: TRBV29-1; clone_size: .; cdr3_nt: TGCAGCGGCCGACAGGACCCCACCGGGGAGCTGTTTTTT; cdr3_aa: CSGRQDPTGELFF
d_call: TRBD2; j_call: TRBJ2-1; v_call: TRBV7-6; clone_size: few; cdr3_nt: TGTGCCAGCAGCTTAGTGGGGGGGGACTACTACAATGAGCAGTTCTTC; cdr3_aa: CASSLVGGDYYNEQFF
d_call: .; j_call: TRBJ1-4; v_call: TRBV19; clone_size: .; cdr3_nt: TGTGCCAGTAGTATAGTTCACGGTTGGAATGAAAAACTGTTTTTT; cdr3_aa: CASSIVHGWNEKLFF
d_call: TRBD1; j_call: TRBJ1-2; v_call: TRBV4-2; clone_size: few; cdr3_nt: TGTGCCAGCAGCCAATGGGGGACAGGGATGAATTCCTACACCTTC; cdr3_aa: CASSQWGTGMNSYTF
d_call: .; j_call: TRBJ1-3; v_call: TRBV4-1; clone_size: few; cdr3_nt: TGCGCCAGCAGCCGCGGACTGCGCTCTGGAAACACCATATATTTT; cdr3_aa: CASSRGLRSGNTIYF